This T cell receptor beta chain stems from a study of blood T cell repertoires in COVID-19. Background on the study: From the United States, Italy and Spain came samples of acute and convalescent COVID-19. In each case, the material was cDNA or gDNA derived from T cells, B-cell-depleted T cells, or PBMCs.

Per germline, CDR1 LNHNV and CDR2 YYDKDF (reference sequence). J gave up 0 bases and V 0 bases, and 2 bases lay outside the gene matches. The CDR3 is 16 amino acids. Authors' data handling: Amplification from reference gene primers served as the basis for estimated nucleated cell counts. The assay was immunoSEQ multiplex PCR, and TCRdb's table has in-frame clones only and misses some. Clone size and the V and J calls come from that table; the DNA yielded D and trimming. The data hold 300,000 or so clones, with around 90% observed a single time. The sequenced sample was peripheral blood. The genes are TRBV15 and TRBJ2-1; the match to TRBD1 covers 7 bases. The receptor was derived from a man aged 45-65 years with active or convalescent COVID-19. In nucleotides, the CDR3 is TGTGCCACCAGCAGAGAAGGACAGGTCTCCTACAATGAGCAGTTCTTC. Its translation: CATSREGQVSYNEQFF.